The T cell receptor (beta chain) under discussion was sequenced for a study of blood T cell repertoires in COVID-19 (dated by TCRdb to 2020 to 2022). Background for the entire study: Samples covering the acute and convalescent phases of COVID-19 were provided by collaborators in the United States, Italy and Spain. The material from the prospective study consisted of cDNA or gDNA derived from T cells, B-cell-depleted T cells, or PBMCs. The dataset comprised deeply sampled blood TCRbeta repertoires from subjects exposed to, actively infected with, or recovered from COVID-19. The samples were drawn from two sources: the first 160 participants of the ongoing ImmuneRACE study, and 1,200 or so subjects contributed by 6 global collaborators. Nearly every sample came with metadata listing a de-identified subject ID, COVID-19 status, age in years and sex. Where HLA class I and class II types were available, the types were taken from metadata supplied by the sample provider, not from assay-based typing. The repertoires were made available in a free public database intended to serve as a resource for research on the immune response to SARS-CoV-2.

Collaborating institutions collected whole blood in K2EDTA tubes following their own protocols. For TCRbeta analysis, collaborator samples were shipped as frozen whole blood, as isolated PBMCs, or as DNA extracted from either sample type. Note on this clone: Its antigen target is currently unknown. No much larger clone exists at a distance of one base, and base qualities are not known.

V loses 7 bases of germline sequence and J loses 4 bases, and the interval between the two ends is 13 bases. From the cysteine through the phenylalanine, the CDR3 covers 14 amino acids. The sequence is cut down to CDR3 DNA, 42 bases in frame from base 1. CDR1 and CDR2, per the germline V gene, are ENHRY and SYGVKD. Findings and caveats that apply to the study as a whole: The quantity of clinical and demographic metadata differed by source and by participant and was supplied without curation.

TCRbeta CDR3 regions were amplified from genomic DNA by means of the immunoSEQ Assay, a bias-controlled multiplex PCR. The paper's data handling went like this. The number of nucleated cells in each sample was estimated from the amplification of reference gene primers within the assay. Sequence reads were collapsed and filtered to measure the absolute abundance of every unique TCRbeta CDR3 rearrangement. For each sample, productive Simpson clonality was calculated as the square root of Simpson's diversity index across productive rearrangements. What TCRdb holds here is the immuneACCESS table cut down to in-frame rearrangements. Part of the clones is not present; checked against another copy, under half of the missing clones reflect an unresolved V gene, and the others are unexplained. V, J and clone size are taken as reported in that table, and D and trimming were inferred from the DNA itself. A total of around 56,000 clones appear in this sample, roughly nine tenths of them only once. More than 15% of the sample comes from the top ten.

The sequenced sample was peripheral blood. This TCR was sampled from a human donor in a cohort sampled during active COVID-19. Rearrangement joined TRBV10-3 to TRBJ2-2; the D gene is perhaps TRBD2, from 6 matching bases. The CDR3 protein: CAINMRDGTGELFF. The DNA sequence reads TGTGCCATCAACATGCGGGACGGCACCGGGGAGCTGTTTTTT.